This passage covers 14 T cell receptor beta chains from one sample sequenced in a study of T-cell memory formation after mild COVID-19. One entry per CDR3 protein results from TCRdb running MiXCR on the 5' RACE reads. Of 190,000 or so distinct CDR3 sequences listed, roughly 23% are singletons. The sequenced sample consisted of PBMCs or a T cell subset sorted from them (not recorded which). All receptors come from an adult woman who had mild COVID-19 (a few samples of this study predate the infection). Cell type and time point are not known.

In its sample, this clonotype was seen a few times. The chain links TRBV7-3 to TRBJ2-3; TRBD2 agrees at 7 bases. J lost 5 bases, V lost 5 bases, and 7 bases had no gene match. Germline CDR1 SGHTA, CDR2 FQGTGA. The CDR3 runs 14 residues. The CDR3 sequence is CASSPGLGEDTQYF. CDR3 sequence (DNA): TGTGCCAGCAGCCCCGGACTAGGTGAAGATACGCAGTATTTT.

CDR3 region: CATSDLEGGPYDTQYF. CDR3 nucleotide sequence: TGTGCCACCAGTGATTTAGAGGGAGGGCCATACGATACGCAGTATTTT. This chain links TRBV24-1 with TRBJ2-3; 7 nucleotides align to TRBD2. The germline V gene encodes CDR1 KGHDR and CDR2 SFDVKD. Unmatched junction bases numbered 9, after V lost 1 base and J lost 6 bases. The CDR3 totals 16 residues.

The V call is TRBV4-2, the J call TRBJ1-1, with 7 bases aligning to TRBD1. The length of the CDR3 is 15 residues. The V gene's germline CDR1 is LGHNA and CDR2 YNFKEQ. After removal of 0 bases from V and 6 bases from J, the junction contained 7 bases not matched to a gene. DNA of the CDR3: TGTGCCAGCAGCCAAGATCTTGCGGGACAGTCTGAAGCTTTCTTT. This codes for CASSQDLAGQSEAFF.

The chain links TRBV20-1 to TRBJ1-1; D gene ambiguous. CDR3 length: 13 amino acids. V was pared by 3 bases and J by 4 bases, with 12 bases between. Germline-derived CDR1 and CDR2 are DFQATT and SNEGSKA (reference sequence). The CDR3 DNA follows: TGCAGTGCTAGTTCCGGGTTTCGCACTGAAGCTTTCTTT. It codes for CSASSGFRTEAFF.

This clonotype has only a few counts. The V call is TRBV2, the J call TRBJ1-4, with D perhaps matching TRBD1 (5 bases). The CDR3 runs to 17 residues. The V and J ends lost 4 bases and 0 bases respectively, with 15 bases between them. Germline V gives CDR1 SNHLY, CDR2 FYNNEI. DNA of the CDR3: TGTGCCAGCAGTGGACAGATGAAAGAGGCAACTAATGAAAAACTGTTTTTT. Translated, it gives CASSGQMKEATNEKLFF.

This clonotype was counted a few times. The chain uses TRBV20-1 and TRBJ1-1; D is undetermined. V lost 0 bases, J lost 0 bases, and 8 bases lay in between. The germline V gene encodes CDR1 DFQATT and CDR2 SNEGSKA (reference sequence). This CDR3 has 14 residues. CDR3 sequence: CSARDSRLNTEAFF. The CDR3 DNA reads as TGCAGTGCTAGAGACTCTAGGCTGAACACTGAAGCTTTCTTT.

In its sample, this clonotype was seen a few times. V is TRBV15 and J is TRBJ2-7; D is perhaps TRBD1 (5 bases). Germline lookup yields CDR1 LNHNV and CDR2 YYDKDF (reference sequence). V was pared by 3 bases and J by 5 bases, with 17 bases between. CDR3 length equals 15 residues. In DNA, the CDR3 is TGTGCCACCAGCAGCGATCCAGGGTTAAGCGACGAGCAGTACTTC. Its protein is CATSSDPGLSDEQYF. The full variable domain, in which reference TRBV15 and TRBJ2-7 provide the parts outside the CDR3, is DAMVIQNPRYQVTQFGKPVTLSCSQTLNHNVMYWYQQKSSQAPKLLFHYYDKDFNNEADTPDNFQSRRPNTSFCFLDIRSPGLGDTAMYLCATSSDPGLSDEQYFGPGTRLTVT.

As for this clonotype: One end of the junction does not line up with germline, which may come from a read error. CDR3 coding DNA: TGTGCTAGCAGCCCCCGGACGGGCGAGCAGTACTTC. Translating it yields CASSPRTGEQYF. V usage is TRBV7-7 and J usage is TRBJ2-7; no clear D gene. Per the germline V gene, CDR1 is SSHAT and CDR2 is FNYEAQ (reference sequence). The CDR3 consists of 12 residues. Full variable domain (outside the CDR3, taken from reference TRBV7-7 and TRBJ2-7): GAGVSQSPRYKVTKRGQDVTLRCDPISSHATLYWYQQALGQGPEFLTYFNYEAQPDKSGLPSDRFSAERPEGSISTLTIQRTEQRDSAMYRCASSPRTGEQYFGPGTRLTVT.

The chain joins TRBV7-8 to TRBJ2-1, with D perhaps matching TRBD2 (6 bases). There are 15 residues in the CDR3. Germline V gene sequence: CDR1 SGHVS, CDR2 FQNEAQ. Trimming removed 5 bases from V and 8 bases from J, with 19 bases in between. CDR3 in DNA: TGTGCCAGCAGCCGGGACTCGCGAGGCATCGATGAGCAGTTCTTC. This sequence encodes CASSRDSRGIDEQFF.

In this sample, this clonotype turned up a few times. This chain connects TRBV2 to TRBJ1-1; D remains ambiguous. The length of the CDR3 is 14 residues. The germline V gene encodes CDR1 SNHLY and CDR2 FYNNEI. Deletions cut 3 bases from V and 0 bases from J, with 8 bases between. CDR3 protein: CASSEIQLNTEAFF. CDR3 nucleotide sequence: TGTGCCAGCAGTGAGATACAGCTGAACACTGAAGCTTTCTTT. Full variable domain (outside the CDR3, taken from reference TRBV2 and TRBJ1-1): EPEVTQTPSHQVTQMGQEVILRCVPISNHLYFYWYRQILGQKVEFLVSFYNNEISEKSEIFDDQFSVERPDGSNFTLKIRSTKLEDSAMYFCASSEIQLNTEAFFGQGTRLTVV.

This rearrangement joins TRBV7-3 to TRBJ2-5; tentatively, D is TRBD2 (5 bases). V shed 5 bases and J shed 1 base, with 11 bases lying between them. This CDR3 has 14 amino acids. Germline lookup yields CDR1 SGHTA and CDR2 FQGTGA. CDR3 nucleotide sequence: TGTGCCAGCAGCCTCGGGATCTTCCAAGAGACCCAGTACTTC. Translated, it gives CASSLGIFQETQYF.

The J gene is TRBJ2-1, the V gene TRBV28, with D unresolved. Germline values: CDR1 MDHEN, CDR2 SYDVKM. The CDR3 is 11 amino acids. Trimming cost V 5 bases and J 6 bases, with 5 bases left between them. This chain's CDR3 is CASSPRNEQFF. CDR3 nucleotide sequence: TGTGCCAGCAGTCCCCGCAATGAGCAGTTCTTC.

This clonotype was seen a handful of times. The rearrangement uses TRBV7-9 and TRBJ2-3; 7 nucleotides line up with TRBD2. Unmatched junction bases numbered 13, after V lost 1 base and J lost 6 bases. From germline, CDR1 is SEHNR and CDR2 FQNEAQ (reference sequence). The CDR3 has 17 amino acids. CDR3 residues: CASSLDYREAHKDTQYF. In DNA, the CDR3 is TGTGCCAGCAGCTTAGATTACCGGGAGGCCCATAAGGATACGCAGTATTTT.

As DNA, the CDR3 is TGTGCCAGCAGTTACAGGGGGGACGGTCGATCCTATGGCTACACCTTC. This sequence encodes CASSYRGDGRSYGYTF. The V gene is TRBV6-5, the J gene TRBJ1-2; the D gene is possibly TRBD1 (6 bases). The CDR3 contains 16 residues. CDR1 and CDR2 from the germline V gene are MNHEY and SVGAGI. The V end lost 2 bases, the J end lost 4 bases, and 17 bases lay between the germline ends.